This TCR beta chain was recovered during a study of circulating and synovial CD4+ cells in juvenile arthritis. Relative to its sample, this clone is medium-sized. Its antigen remains unknown. Overall study results and limits: Traditional Vbeta family usage analysis missed the pathogenic-like versus bulk difference. CPL and bulk CD4 samples differed at least tenfold in T cell genomes. Bulk blood CD4 repertoires were more diverse than these.

This CDR3 has 14 residues. The ends lost 4 bases at V and 8 bases at J; junction bases unmatched: 8. CDR1 is SGHTA, CDR2 FQGTGA, per germline. Clones were sequenced by immunoSEQ multiplex PCR, and TCRdb holds only the in-frame ones, with some missing. The sample records about 30,000 clones, roughly 95% being singletons. The receptor was isolated from a human donor with juvenile idiopathic arthritis. The sample consisted of CD4+ T cells from blood. V usage is TRBV7-3 and J usage is TRBJ2-4; 7 positions agree with TRBD2. In DNA form, the CDR3 reads TGTGCCAGCAGCTCAGGGAGGGAGTGGGACATTCAGTACTTC. It codes for CASSSGREWDIQYF.